This is a list of T cell receptor beta chains from one sample in a study of T-cell memory formation after mild COVID-19. TCRdb re-derived calls from the 5' RACE reads in MiXCR, one entry per CDR3 protein. The sample has hundreds of thousands of distinct CDR3 sequences; approximately 15% are singletons. Sequencing used PBMCs or a T cell subset sorted from them (not recorded which). Every receptor here comes from a man younger than 35 who had mild COVID-19 (a few samples of this study predate the infection). Cell type and time point are not known. Both conserved end residues are part of each CDR3. The D gene is left open where the match is weak. A row's size may be missing; if present it is once, few, many or a size class.

j_call	v_call	d_call	clone_size	cdr3_aa	cdr3_nt
TRBJ1-1	TRBV19	.	.	CASSKGGRGWNTEAFF	TGTGCCAGTAGTAAGGGAGGTAGGGGCTGGAACACTGAAGCTTTCTTT
TRBJ1-5	TRBV6-6	.	.	CASSRRTAYSNQPQHF	TGTGCCAGCAGTAGGCGCACAGCGTATAGCAATCAGCCCCAGCATTTT
TRBJ1-2	TRBV28	.	few	CASSLPVGYGYTF	TGTGCCAGCAGTCTACCGGTGGGATATGGCTACACCTTC
TRBJ2-3	TRBV7-6	TRBD2	.	CASSGGLAGTSTDTQYF	TGTGCCAGCAGCGGCGGACTAGCGGGGACCTCCACAGATACGCAGTATTTT
TRBJ1-2	TRBV28	.	.	CASSQGLTYGYTF	TGTGCCAGCAGTCAGGGTTTAACCTATGGCTACACCTTC
TRBJ2-2	TRBV18	.	few	CASSPWEPGELFF	TGTGCCAGCTCACCTTGGGAGCCCGGGGAGCTGTTTTTT
TRBJ1-3	TRBV10-3	.	few	CAISESGLSSGNTIYF	TGTGCCATCAGTGAGTCAGGGTTATCCTCTGGAAACACCATATATTTT
TRBJ1-1	TRBV5-1	.	few	CASSPFGGDTEAFF	TGCGCCAGCAGCCCATTCGGCGGGGACACTGAAGCTTTCTTT
TRBJ1-1	TRBV5-1	.	.	CASSLGGTTEAFF	TGCGCCAGCAGCTTGGGGGGGACCACTGAAGCTTTCTTT
TRBJ2-2	TRBV2	.	.	CASTRGAGELFF	TGTGCCAGTACCAGGGGCGCCGGGGAGCTGTTTTTT
TRBJ2-3	TRBV3-1	TRBD2	.	CASSLVGASGGDSTDTQYF	TGTGCCAGCAGCCTCGTCGGTGCTAGCGGGGGGGATAGCACAGATACGCAGTATTTT
TRBJ2-7	TRBV7-9	TRBD2	.	CASSLGGGDPEQYF	TGTGCCAGCAGCTTAGGGGGGGGGGACCCCGAGCAGTACTTC
TRBJ2-3	TRBV29-1	TRBD1	few	CSGSGQGGSDTQYF	TGCAGCGGGTCGGGACAGGGTGGTTCGGATACGCAGTATTTT
TRBJ2-5	TRBV5-6	.	.	CASSPGTSDPSVTQYF	TGTGCCAGCAGCCCGGGGACTTCGGACCCCAGTGTGACCCAGTACTTC
TRBJ1-4	TRBV6-5	.	.	CASSTEGRGNEKLFF	TGTGCCAGCAGCACCGAGGGCAGGGGTAATGAAAAACTGTTTTTT
TRBJ1-6	TRBV10-3	TRBD1	.	CAISGPGTGQNSPLHF	TGTGCCATCAGTGGACCCGGGACAGGACAGAATTCACCCCTCCACTTT
TRBJ2-3	TRBV7-9	.	few	CASSSLIITQYF	TGTGCCAGCAGCTCCTTGATAATTACGCAGTATTTT
TRBJ2-3	TRBV15	.	few	CATSGIRVTQYF	TGTGCCACCAGCGGGATAAGAGTTACGCAGTATTTT
TRBJ1-1	TRBV7-9	TRBD1	.	CASSLRTGSNTEAFF	TGTGCCAGCAGCTTGAGGACAGGTTCGAACACTGAAGCTTTCTTT
TRBJ1-6	TRBV6-5	.	few	CASSYSTNREGHSPLHF	TGTGCCAGCAGTTACTCGACAAACAGGGAGGGCCATTCACCCCTCCACTTT
TRBJ2-7	TRBV6-5	.	few	CASSYGTTEQYF	TGTGCCAGCAGTTACGGGACAACGGAGCAGTACTTC
TRBJ1-2	TRBV9	.	.	CASSVSGGSVYTF	TGTGCCAGCAGCGTGAGTGGGGGCTCGGTCTACACCTTC
TRBJ2-2	TRBV27	TRBD2	.	CASRGGANTGELFF	TGTGCCAGCAGGGGAGGGGCGAACACCGGGGAGCTGTTTTTT
TRBJ1-2	TRBV7-2	.	.	CASSPEGRGYTF	TGTGCCAGCAGCCCCGAGGGGCGTGGCTACACCTTC
TRBJ1-6	TRBV7-2	.	.	CASSLARFRGNNSPLHF	TGTGCCAGCAGCTTAGCGCGATTCAGGGGAAATAATTCACCCCTCCACTTT
TRBJ1-6	TRBV20-1	TRBD1	many	CSARAQGADNSPLHF	TGCAGTGCTAGAGCACAGGGGGCCGATAATTCACCCCTCCACTTT
TRBJ2-1	TRBV20-1	TRBD2	.	CSAELADYNEQFF	TGCTCCGCCGAGCTAGCGGACTACAATGAGCAGTTCTTC
TRBJ2-5	TRBV20-1	TRBD2	.	CSAPGLLSGTQYF	TGCAGTGCTCCGGGACTACTCTCCGGGACCCAGTACTTC
TRBJ2-7	TRBV19	.	many	CASSTTVATEQYF	TGTGCCAGTAGTACCACAGTGGCTACCGAGCAGTACTTC
TRBJ2-7	TRBV20-1	.	many	CSARTSPTYEQYF	TGCAGTGCTAGGACATCTCCTACCTACGAGCAGTACTTC
TRBJ2-2	TRBV29-1	.	.	CSVAGTGGNTGELFF	TGCAGCGTTGCGGGGACCGGGGGGAACACCGGGGAGCTGTTTTTT
TRBJ2-2	TRBV6-2/TRBV6-3	.	few	CASSYPVRMTGELFF	TGTGCCAGCAGTTACCCCGTGAGGATGACCGGGGAGCTGTTTTTT
TRBJ2-1	TRBV24-1	.	few	CATSVADNEQFF	TGTGCCACCTCGGTTGCAGACAATGAGCAGTTCTTC
TRBJ2-1	TRBV6-2/TRBV6-3	TRBD2	.	CASRKSGGNEQFF	TGTGCCAGCAGGAAATCCGGGGGGAATGAGCAGTTCTTC
TRBJ1-1	TRBV19	.	few	CASSSRILEAFF	TGTGCCAGTAGTAGCAGAATTCTTGAAGCTTTCTTT
TRBJ2-7	TRBV5-1	TRBD1	few	CASSLGTGRNEQYF	TGCGCCAGCAGCTTGGGGACAGGGCGGAACGAGCAGTACTTC
TRBJ1-5	TRBV10-3	.	.	CAISGARSNQPQHF	TGTGCCATCAGTGGTGCTCGAAGCAATCAGCCCCAGCATTTT
TRBJ2-1	TRBV20-1	TRBD2	.	CSAPLAGIGEQFF	TGCAGTGCACCTCTAGCGGGTATCGGTGAGCAGTTCTTC